The present TCR beta chain was sequenced within a study of T cell clonality in common variable immunodeficiency (dated by TCRdb to the mid-2010s). What the research found in general, with its limitations: Despite equal DNA input, controls averaged roughly 80,000 unique sequences per sample versus about 31,547 in CVID samples. According to the authors, figuring out what caused the increased clonality in CVID would require sequencing the repertoires of T cell subpopulations. CVID subjects shared fewer TCRbeta clones with each other than healthy controls did (p < 0.0001). Correlations of repertoire features with clinical complications were constrained by heterogeneity among patients within the CVID cohort. CVID TCRbeta sequences were reported to have fewer deletions and N-nucleotide insertions and to lack highly modified clones with 13 or more V deletions. Compared with healthy controls, CVID subjects showed increased TCRbeta clonality (t-test p = 0.018), a feature most characteristic of about a third of subjects.

Concerning this clone itself: Its antigen has not been determined.

Predominantly Caucasian heritage was noted among both the CVID patients and the healthy controls. Heparinized peripheral whole blood samples of about 5 to 9 ml were obtained from each donor. Genomic DNA from adults with common variable immune deficiency (CVID) and from healthy adult controls was used for sequencing of TCRbeta CDR3 repertoires. A total of around 22 healthy adult volunteers (about twelve female and 10 or so male; age range roughly 23 to 75 years, mean age about 34) were included in the control group. Diluted blood was density-centrifuged over Hypaque 1077 or Ficoll-Paque to isolate peripheral blood mononuclear cells. Genomic DNA was extracted from unsorted mononuclear cells by Qiagen column purification or by a centrifugation-based method. For sequencing, equivalent amounts of genomic DNA were input from CVID and control samples. For every sample, a 60 bp segment covering the rearranged TCRbeta CDR3 region was amplified and then sequenced. The immunoSEQ assay, a bias-corrected multiplex PCR combined with high-throughput sequencing, was used to amplify TCRbeta. On the authors' methods: Every unique nucleotide sequence was considered a clone and was annotated with V, D and J genes, copy number and frequency. Sequences were labeled productive if in frame, and non-productive if out of frame or containing stop codons. As previously described, clonality was calculated on the basis of Shannon's entropy. Mean CDR3 Kyte-Doolittle hydropathy was derived from the predicted amino acid sequences of productive clones. Scaled V gene usage was hierarchically clustered using Manhattan distance and complete linkage with the R hclust function. Sharing of clones by CDR3 amino acid sequence was evaluated through resampling of 12 repertoires per group over 100 rounds. The repertoires were searched for roughly 69 published EBV-specific and roughly 240 published CMV-specific TCRbeta sequences. After two CVID samples that produced fewer than 10,000 sequences were dropped from the analysis, 42 CVID repertoires remained. As stored in TCRdb, this immuneACCESS dataset retains in-frame rearrangements with V and J assigned. A fraction of the clones does not appear; measured against another copy, unresolved V genes explain less than half of the discrepancy, and the remainder lacks a known reason. The V and J calls and clone size come from that table; D and trimming were worked out from the DNA. In this sample the table shows under 45,000 clones, and no singletons are among them. The biggest ten clones account for approximately 4% of the sample.

This clonotype was sampled from a person aged 18 to 75 in good health. Sequencing input: peripheral blood mononuclear cells.

Incomplete CDR3 DNA: TGTGCCAGCAGCTTAGCGCGGGCAGGAAAGTTGGTAAAA. This codes for CASSLARAGKLVK. Given in full, the CDR3 is CASSLARAGKLVKLFF. The chain is made from TRBV7-6 and TRBJ1-4, with the D gene not confidently named. The CDR3 end is not reached by the read, which stops 3 residues before it; the germline J gene fills it in. From cysteine to phenylalanine, the CDR3 is 16 amino acids long. Only the CDR3 bases that were read are kept: 39 of them, in frame from base 1. CDR1 and CDR2, looked up from the germline V gene, are SGHVS and FNYEAQ. V loses 0 bases, J loses 10 bases, and the germline ends lie 18 bases apart.